The TCR beta chain described here comes from a study of T-cell memory formation after mild COVID-19 (dated by TCRdb to about 2021). As for the study more broadly: TCR sequence clusters from the two donors were found to be largely donor specific. In a couple of donors, T-cell clones that expanded and contracted after mild COVID-19 were tracked by sequencing TCRalpha and TCRbeta repertoires over time. Two young, previously healthy adult volunteers made up the cohort, one male and one female. On the study overall, not on this receptor specifically: The study included only a couple of mild cases, and larger cohorts that include severe cases with pre-infection samples were judged to be necessary. SARS-CoV-2 specificity was not confirmed for the second-wave clones peaking on day 37. Some responding clones were detected in pre-infection memory, which suggested that pre-existing cross-reactive memory T cells had joined the SARS-CoV-2 response. Balanced CD4/CD8 phenotypes were observed for clones contracting from day 15 to 85, whereas a bias towards CD4+ was observed for a second wave of clones expanding from day 15 to 37. Contracting CD4+ clones were found mainly in CM and EM memory subsets, while CD8+ clones were enriched in EMRA.

In this sample, this clonotype turned up a few times. The clone's antigen remains unknown. Qualities for individual bases were not recorded, and no much larger clone is one base off. The CDR3, cysteine through phenylalanine, is 12 amino acids long. Only CDR3 DNA is held: 36 bases, read in frame from base 1. CDR1 and CDR2 are read off the germline V gene as SGHRS and YFSETQ. Cut back by 5 bases and 6 bases, the V and J ends lie 11 bases apart. Sequencing used an Illumina NovaSeq 6000. Using 5'RACE with constant-segment primers, TCRalpha and TCRbeta cDNA libraries were constructed, with sample barcodes and unique molecular identifiers added in the process. Trizol reagent was used to extract RNA from every sample. Amplification of the libraries took two PCR steps, and the second step added a second sample barcode plus Illumina TruSeq adapters. Sequencing of libraries was performed on an Illumina NovaSeq with 2 x 150 bp paired-end reads. Regarding the original processing steps: Demultiplexing of reads and collapsing into UMI-guided consensus sequences were performed with migec v1.2.7. With mixcr v2.1.11, UMI consensuses were aligned to TRA and TRB V and J templates and assembled into clonotypes. A clonotype was counted as expanded or contracted only when both edgeR and NoisET called the clonotype significant, with the noise models trained on biological replicates. For edgeR calls, the thresholds were a false discovery rate-adjusted p below 0.01 and a log2 fold-change of 1. As an exploratory analysis of dynamics, PCA with hierarchical clustering was applied to max-normalized trajectories of the 1000 most abundant clonotypes. Separately sequenced CD4+ and CD8+ repertoires were used to assign a CD4 or CD8 phenotype to each responding clone. TCRdb reprocessed the public reads (quality trimming at Q25 with fastp, clone calling with MiXCR) and kept in-frame beta chains. Every entry covers one CDR3 protein and lists the most common genes and DNA from its rows. TCRdb, rather than the study authors, made the V and J calls. A total of tens of thousands of distinct CDR3 sequences appear in this sample, about 15% of them only once. Roughly two fifths of the sample is held by the ten biggest clonotypes.

Ficoll-Paque density gradient centrifugation was used to isolate PBMCs. Sequenced material: PBMCs or a T cell subset sorted from them (not recorded which). The clonotype originates from a man aged 18-30 years who had mild COVID-19 (a few samples of this study predate the infection). The sample titles of this study are shuffled in the database, so cell type and time point are left out; the donor was told from shared clones. The chain was built from TRBV5-1 and TRBJ1-1; no D gene can be assigned with confidence. The CDR3 is CASRTVEAEAFF. The sequence in DNA is TGCGCCAGCAGGACGGTGGAAGCTGAAGCTTTCTTT.